The 30 T cell receptor beta chains reported below all come from one sample, sequenced in a study of tumor and adjacent non-tumor tissue in lung cancer (dated by TCRdb to the late 2010s). Library method: multiplex PCR. Sequencing was carried out with an Illumina HiSeq 2500. TCRbeta libraries were built by three rounds of nested PCR using primers (Table S4), following protocols modified from ARM-PCR. In-frame beta chains were kept once TCRdb had trimmed the public reads at Q25 with fastp and called clones with MiXCR. Each entry merges the rows of one CDR3 protein and shows their most common DNA and genes. The sample table records around 120,000 distinct CDR3 sequences; 66% of these occur just once. Together, the top ten hold over 10% of the sample. RNA was extracted from bulk unsorted tissue and checked for quality with a NanoDrop ND-1000 and an Agilent 2100. The sequenced sample consisted of lung tumor tissue. Source of these receptors: a man younger than 40 with non-small cell lung cancer.

Of note for this clonotype: Sequence at one end of the junction differs from germline and may be a read error. The chain links TRBV4-1 to TRBJ2-1; D perhaps matches TRBD2 (5 bases). Germline CDR1 and CDR2: MGHRA and YSYEKL. The CDR3 is 17 residues long. In nucleotides, the CDR3 is TGCGTCAGCAGCCACTTTTTCAGCGGTCCCTCCTACAATGGGCAGTTCTTC. Its translation is CVSSHFFSGPSYNGQFF.

About this clonotype itself: It may be a read error: a sequence one base away is much more abundant. The chain is built from TRBV4-1 and TRBJ2-5; D is ambiguous. The germline CDR1 and CDR2 sequences are MGHRA and YSYEKL. This CDR3 has 14 residues. For the CDR3, the DNA is TGCGCCAGCGGCCAAGGAGAGGCTGGTTATACCCAGTACTTC. As protein: CASGQGEAGYTQYF.

About this clonotype: Compared with germline, one end of the junction differs, possibly owing to a read error. The rearrangement links TRBV28 to TRBJ2-1; TRBD2 is a possible D gene (6 bases). The germline gives CDR1 MDHEN, CDR2 SYDVKM. The CDR3 is made up of 18 amino acids. As DNA, the CDR3 is TGTGACAGCAGTTCCCCCATAGCGGAGAAGAGCTCCTACGATGAGCAGCTCTTC. Its translation: CDSSSPIAEKSSYDEQLF.

This clonotype was observed a handful of times. This may be a read error: a much more frequent sequence differs by one nucleotide. This sequence joins TRBV6-1 and TRBJ1-2, with D possibly TRBD1 on 5 matching bases. Germline V lookup: CDR1 MNHNS, CDR2 SASEGT. The CDR3 is 13 amino acids. The CDR3 is CVSIEGRLGGYTF. The CDR3 DNA follows: TGTGTCAGCATAGAGGGGCGGCTAGGAGGCTACACCTTC.

As regards this clonotype: At one end, the junction sequence differs from germline, possibly due to a read error. This chain links TRBV4-3 with TRBJ1-1; perhaps TRBD1 as D (5 bases). This CDR3 region has 12 residues. Germline assignment: CDR1 LGHNA and CDR2 YSLEER. CDR3 protein: CASSQGVTGAFF. For the CDR3, the DNA is TGCGCCAGCAGCCAGGGGGTTACTGGAGCTTTCTTT.

Details on this clonotype: A much larger clone differs by one base, so this may be a read error. The chain has TRBV6-1 and TRBJ2-6; no clear D gene. The V gene's germline CDR1 is MNHNS and CDR2 SASEGT. The CDR3 has 15 residues. Deletions cut 7 bases from V and 0 bases from J, with 10 bases between. The CDR3 DNA follows: TGTGCCAGCAATGCCGACATCTCTGGGGCCAACGTCCTGACTTTC. This sequence encodes CASNADISGANVLTF.

A note on this clonotype: At one end, the junction sequence differs from germline, possibly due to a read error. The J gene is TRBJ1-5, the V gene TRBV6-2 or TRBV6-3; TRBD1 aligns across 12 bases. CDR1 and CDR2 (germline): MNHEY, SVGEGT. This CDR3 is 16 amino acids long. The CDR3 region is CVSSYWDRGPGRSQHF. CDR3 nucleotides: TGTGTCAGCAGTTACTGGGACAGGGGGCCTGGTCGGTCCCAGCATTTT.

About this clonotype: A much larger clone differs by one base, so this may be a read error. The rearrangement uses TRBV4-1 and TRBJ2-5; 7 bases match TRBD2. Germline-derived CDR1 and CDR2 are MGHRA and YSYEKL. V shed 6 bases, J shed 0 bases, and the junction held 4 bases outside the gene matches. The CDR3 is 14 amino acids. Here the CDR3 reads CASRLGGNQETQYF. In DNA form, the CDR3 reads TGCGCCAGCAGACTGGGAGGGAACCAAGAGACCCAGTACTTC.

There are a few counts of this clonotype. With a much larger clone just one base away, this may be a read error. The J gene is TRBJ1-2, the V gene TRBV6-5; D remains unclear. The germline V gene has CDR1 MNHEY and CDR2 SVGAGI. The CDR3 totals 12 residues. In DNA form, the CDR3 reads TGTGTCAGCAGTCGGGAGTCGGAAGGCTACACCTTC. Amino acids: CVSSRESEGYTF.

This chain links TRBV6-2 or TRBV6-3 with TRBJ2-5; 7 bases align to TRBD1. The junction had 2 bases not matched to a gene; V was cut back by 4 bases and J by 3 bases. From germline, CDR1 is MNHEY and CDR2 SVGEGT. The CDR3 has 13 residues. DNA of the CDR3: TGTGCCAGCAGTTCTACAGGGGAAGAGACCCAGTACTTC. Protein product: CASSSTGEETQYF.

Of note for this clonotype: It may be a read error: a sequence one base away is much more abundant. This chain uses TRBV6-6 with TRBJ2-5; TRBD2 matches at 9 bases. Per the germline V gene, CDR1 is MNHNY and CDR2 is SVGAGI (reference sequence). This CDR3 contains 13 residues. CDR3 in DNA: TGTGCCAGCAGGACTAGCGGTCAAGAGATCCAGTACTTC. Amino acids: CASRTSGQEIQYF.

On this clonotype: Being one base from a much bigger clone, this may be a read error. The rearrangement uses TRBV20-1 and TRBJ2-1; TRBD2 might be the D (5 bases). Looked up from germline, CDR1 is DFQATT and CDR2 is SNEGSKA (reference sequence). The CDR3 extends over 12 amino acids. CDR3 bases: TGCAGTGCGAGGGTAAGAGACAATGAGCAGCTCTTC. The encoded protein is CSARVRDNEQLF.

Concerning this clonotype: A much larger clone differs from this one at a single base, so this may be a read error. The chain couples TRBV5-6 to TRBJ2-4; D is ambiguous. Trimming removed 2 bases from V and 0 bases from J, with 12 bases in between. The CDR3 is 16 residues long. Germline V gene lookup returns CDR1 SGHDT and CDR2 YYEEEE. The chain's CDR3 is CASSFGFILAKNIQYF. As DNA, the CDR3 is TGTGCCAGCAGCTTTGGTTTTATCCTAGCCAAAAACATTCAGTACTTC.

This clonotype was counted ten times or more. This chain joins TRBV5-5 and TRBJ1-1; D is ambiguous. Looked up from germline, CDR1 is SGHKS and CDR2 is YYEKEE (reference sequence). V was shortened by 4 bases and J by 6 bases, with 13 bases between the two germline ends. The CDR3 extends over 13 amino acids. This CDR3 reads CASSILFQSEAFF. As DNA, the CDR3 is TGTGCCAGCAGCATCCTCTTCCAATCTGAAGCTTTCTTT.

This clonotype is termed medium-sized (0.01 to 0.1%). The rearrangement links TRBV20-1 to TRBJ2-5; no clear D gene. V gave up 0 bases and J gave up 1 base, with 12 bases separating them. The germline V gene has CDR1 DFQATT and CDR2 SNEGSKA (reference sequence). The CDR3 length is 15 residues. The CDR3 nucleotides are TGCAGTGCTAGAGAAGACTGGGGATTCCAAGAGACCCAGTACTTC. It encodes CSAREDWGFQETQYF.

With respect to this clonotype: This may stem from a read error, because a much larger clone lies one nucleotide away. V usage is TRBV4-1 and J usage is TRBJ1-4; D is uncertain. In germline, CDR1 is MGHRA, CDR2 YSYEKL. The CDR3 consists of 14 residues. CDR3 protein: CANSQDRNREKLFF. CDR3 in DNA: TGCGCCAACAGCCAAGATAGGAACCGTGAAAAACTGTTTTTT.

In its sample, this clonotype was seen once. The chain uses TRBV12-3 or TRBV12-4 and TRBJ1-5; 9 positions match TRBD1. The CDR3 sequence is 14 residues long. CDR3 nucleotide sequence: TGTGCGATCAGCGGGGGGACAGGGAAACAGCCCCAGCATTTT. Its translation is CAISGGTGKQPQHF.

With regard to this clonotype: Because the CDR3's place on the DNA is in doubt, the DNA is left out and the CDR3 is given as listed by TCRdb. This CDR3 is CASSQGTGVGIGANVLIF. J is TRBJ2-6 and V is TRBV7-9; the DNA was not used to check the table's D call, TRBD1. With termini counted, the CDR3 has 18 amino acids. The germline CDR1 and CDR2 sequences are SEHNR and FQNEAQ (reference sequence).

There are a few counts of this clonotype. The conserved phenylalanine or tryptophan normally closing the CDR3 is absent here, so this likely arose from a read error. The V call is TRBV20-1, the J call TRBJ2-1; 8 nucleotides line up with TRBD2. The CDR3 length is 16 residues. V lost 0 bases, J lost 2 bases, and 6 bases stayed unmatched. Germline CDR1 reads DFQATT; CDR2 reads SNEGSKA (reference sequence). The CDR3 is CSARDGRGVPYNEQFL. The DNA for the CDR3 is TGCAGTGCTAGAGATGGGCGGGGGGTTCCCTACAATGAGCAGTTCCTC.

This rearrangement joins TRBV5-1 to TRBJ2-2; TRBD1 aligns across 9 bases. V lost 4 bases and J lost 5; bases outside the gene matches: 6. This CDR3 region has 15 residues. Looked up from germline, CDR1 is SGHRS and CDR2 is YFSETQ. CDR3 amino acids: CASSRAGQGTGELFF. CDR3 nucleotide sequence: TGCGCCAGCAGCCGTGCGGGACAGGGAACCGGGGAGCTGTTTTTT.

In the case of this clonotype: A read error may explain this, as a much larger clone is one base away. This chain links TRBV12-3 or TRBV12-4 with TRBJ2-7, with D uncertain. The CDR3 extends over 15 amino acids. V was clipped by 6 bases and J by 5 bases, with 20 bases between them. CDR3: CASSPDPRQINEQYF. The CDR3 DNA follows: TGTGCCAGCAGCCCAGACCCTCGGCAGATAAACGAGCAGTACTTC.

This clonotype has a handful of counts. The chain uses TRBV5-1 and TRBJ2-3; 10 positions agree with TRBD2. The junction had 6 bases not matched to a gene; V was cut back by 0 bases and J by 5 bases. Germline V gene lookup returns CDR1 SGHRS and CDR2 YFSETQ. This CDR3 spans 16 amino acids. CDR3 protein: CASSLDASGSQDTQYF. The CDR3 DNA sequence: TGCGCCAGCAGCTTGGACGCTAGCGGGAGTCAAGATACGCAGTATTTT.

V is TRBV20-1 and J is TRBJ2-2; D gene ambiguous. The CDR3 spans 16 residues. CDR1 DFQATT and CDR2 SNEGSKA come from the germline V gene (reference sequence). V shed 0 bases and J shed 3 bases, with 14 bases lying between them. CDR3 loop: CSARDSQTDDTGELFF. The CDR3 nucleotides are TGCAGTGCTAGAGATTCCCAAACGGATGACACCGGGGAGCTGTTTTTT.

This clonotype is judged medium-sized. The rearrangement uses TRBV11-2 and TRBJ2-7; 7 nucleotides align to TRBD1. This CDR3 has 12 amino acids. V shed 3 bases, J shed 6 bases, and the junction held 2 bases outside the gene matches. The germline V gene has CDR1 SGHAT and CDR2 FQNNGV. The CDR3 is CASSFTGVEQYF. The CDR3 DNA reads TGTGCCAGCAGCTTTACAGGGGTCGAGCAGTACTTC.

The rearrangement uses TRBV12-3 or TRBV12-4 and TRBJ2-2; 9 nucleotides match TRBD1. V lost 10 bases to trimming and J lost 8 bases; unmatched junction nucleotides: 11. CDR3 length equals 14 residues. Here the CDR3 reads CANRPSTGGGELFF. CDR3 in DNA: TGTGCCAACAGGCCCTCGACAGGGGGTGGGGAGCTGTTTTTT.

This clonotype was counted a few times. Given a much more abundant clone one base away, this may be a read error. The chain couples TRBV11-2 to TRBJ1-3, with D perhaps matching TRBD1 (5 bases). This CDR3 has 14 amino acids. Germline V lookup: CDR1 SGHAT, CDR2 FQNNGV. The CDR3 coding sequence is TGTCCCAGCAGCTCCGGGACCTCTGGAAACACCATATATTTT. This sequence encodes CPSSSGTSGNTIYF.

A word on this clonotype: A much larger clone differs from this one at a single base, so this may be a read error. This chain links TRBV12-3 or TRBV12-4 with TRBJ2-7; D is possibly TRBD1 (6 bases). With 5 bases removed from V and 7 bases from J, the gap between germline ends came to 21 bases. The CDR3 runs to 15 residues. CDR3 coding DNA: TGTGCCAGCAGTCCCACAGGACAGTCCTCGTGGGAGCAGTACTTC. Protein: CASSPTGQSSWEQYF.

Comments on this clonotype: An end of the junction differs from the germline gene, which may be a read error. The genes are TRBV20-1 and TRBJ1-2; D ambiguous. Germline loops: CDR1 DFQATT, CDR2 SNEGSKA (reference sequence). The CDR3 runs to 13 residues. The CDR3 nucleotides read TGCAGTGCCCGACCCGGGGTCCGGTATGGCTACACGTTC. Residues: CSARPGVRYGYTF.

This clonotype was counted many times. The CDR3 DNA reads as TGCAGCATCGGGACTCTAACGGCGGATGGCTACACCTTC. This sequence encodes CSIGTLTADGYTF. The chain links TRBV29-1 to TRBJ1-2; TRBD1 might be the D (5 bases). The CDR3 sequence is 13 residues long. Germline V gives CDR1 SQVTM, CDR2 ANQGSEA. The ends were cut back, 8 bases at V and 6 bases at J, with 19 bases in the middle. The full variable domain, its missing parts supplied by reference TRBV29-1 and TRBJ1-2, is SAVISQKPSRDICQRGTSLTIQCQVDSQVTMMFWYRQQPGQSLTLIATANQGSEATYESGFVIDKFPISRPNLTFSTLTVSNMSPEDSSIYLCSIGTLTADGYTFGSGTRLTVV.

This chain links TRBV4-2 with TRBJ2-2; the D is unclear. CDR3 length: 18 residues. Trimming stripped 10 bases from V and 0 bases from J, with 24 bases between. The V gene's germline CDR1 is LGHNA and CDR2 YNFKEQ. The CDR3 protein is CANSQDSQRDTNTGELFF. The CDR3 bases are TGTGCCAACAGTCAAGATTCCCAGCGAGACACGAACACCGGGGAGCTGTTTTTT.